This T cell receptor beta chain was obtained from a study of blood T cell repertoires in COVID-19. Study background: Acute and convalescent COVID-19 samples came from the United States, Italy and Spain. PBMCs, B-cell-depleted T cells, or T cells were the source of the cDNA or gDNA that made up the material.

V shed 6 bases, J shed 1 base, and the junction held 6 bases outside the gene matches. Germline lookup yields CDR1 MNHEY and CDR2 SVGEGT. This CDR3 is built from 15 residues. Original data processing: The authors estimated nucleated cell counts from reference gene primer amplification. The method was immunoSEQ multiplex PCR; TCRdb's version includes in-frame clones alone and lacks a portion of them. That table supplies the V and J calls and clone size; D and trimming were determined from the DNA. This table has 75,000 to 95,000 clones, around 90% appearing once. The sample taken for sequencing was peripheral blood. The TCR comes from a man in his sixties with acute or convalescent COVID-19. The genes are TRBV6-2 or TRBV6-3 and TRBJ1-1, with 9 bases aligning to TRBD1. CDR3 loop: CASSPLGQGNTEAFF. CDR3 DNA: TGTGCCAGCAGCCCCTTGGGACAGGGGAACACTGAAGCTTTCTTT.